This T cell receptor (beta chain) was captured in a study of a mutant IDH1 vaccine in newly diagnosed glioma. Study in general: Previous treatment comprised radiotherapy, temozolomide, or both, mostly both. General observations from the study: Overall, about 93% of patients had vaccine-induced immune responses.

This CDR3 is built from 14 residues. Germline V CDR1 and CDR2: SEHNR, FQNEAQ (reference sequence). V was clipped by 5 bases and J by 1 base, with 9 bases between them. This clone was found a few times. The antigen is not known. Time point: week 47, end of study. Alongside topical imiquimod, each dose of vaccine comprised 300 ug of mutant IDH1 20-mer peptide. At weeks 1, 3, 5, 7, 11, 15, 19 and 23, patients received a vaccination, eight in all. Astrocytomas that were new, WHO grade 3 or 4, IDH1-mutant and ATRX-lost were present in the donors. TCRdb keeps only in-frame clones here, not all; method: immunoSEQ multiplex PCR. The table has approximately 100,000 clones, roughly 90% seen once.

The clonotype originates from a woman aged 50 to 60 with glioma. The sample in question was PBMCs, obtained from a glioma patient whose treatment included an IDH1 peptide vaccine. The chain has TRBV7-9 and TRBJ1-5; the D is unclear. The CDR3 sequence is CASSPEFSNQPQHF. The CDR3 coding sequence is TGTGCCAGCAGCCCGGAATTCAGCAATCAGCCCCAGCATTTT.